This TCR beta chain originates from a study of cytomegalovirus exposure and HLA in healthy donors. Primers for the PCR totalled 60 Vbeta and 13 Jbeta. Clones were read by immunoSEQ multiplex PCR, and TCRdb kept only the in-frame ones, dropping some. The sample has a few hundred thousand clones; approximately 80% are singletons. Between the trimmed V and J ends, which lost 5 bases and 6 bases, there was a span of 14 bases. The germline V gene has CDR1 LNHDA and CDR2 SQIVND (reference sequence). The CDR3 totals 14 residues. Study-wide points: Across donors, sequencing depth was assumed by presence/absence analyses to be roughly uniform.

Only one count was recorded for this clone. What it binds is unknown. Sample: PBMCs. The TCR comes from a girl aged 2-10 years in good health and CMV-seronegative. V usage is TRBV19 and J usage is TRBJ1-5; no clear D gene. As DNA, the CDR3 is TGTGCCAGTAGTTGGGGAGTATTGGGTCAGCCCCAGCATTTT. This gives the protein CASSWGVLGQPQHF.